This record concerns one TCR beta chain sequence. Data came from immunoSEQ multiplex PCR; TCRdb stores just in-frame clones and leaves some out. The repertoire holds around 440,000 clones, with around 77% as singletons. With 5 bases removed from V and 0 bases from J, the gap between germline ends came to 10 bases. Germline V CDR1 and CDR2: LNHDA, SQIVND (reference sequence). The CDR3 is 14 amino acids. This entry belongs to a study of shared clonotypes between healthy human individuals. The specimen was PBMCs. This TCR derives from a woman aged 40 to 50 in good health. Some clones in this sample may be carry-over from other donors' samples. This rearrangement joins TRBV19 to TRBJ1-1, with D uncertain. This chain's CDR3 is CASSDTDVNTEAFF. CDR3 coding DNA: TGTGCCAGTAGTGATACCGACGTGAACACTGAAGCTTTCTTT.